Listed below are T cell receptor beta chains from one sample, sequenced in a study of blood T cell repertoires in COVID-19. The assay was immunoSEQ multiplex PCR, and TCRdb's table has in-frame clones only and misses some. The sample consists of 130,000 to 150,000 clones, 87% of them appearing once. Sequencing was carried out using peripheral blood. These receptors were obtained from a woman aged 45 to 65 with acute or convalescent COVID-19. Both conserved end residues are part of each CDR3. Each record gives: CDR3 protein, CDR3 DNA, D gene, J gene, clone size, V gene. A D gene is named only where the DNA matches it firmly. Clone size is shown for a subset of rows, as once, few, many or a class of expanded clone.

CASSPGLADYYEQYF | TGTGCCAGCAGCCCGGGACTAGCGGACTACTACGAGCAGTACTTC | TRBD2 | TRBJ2-7 | once | TRBV3-1/TRBV3-2
CASSHGTGWNGYTF | TGTGCCAGCAGCCACGGGACAGGTTGGAATGGCTACACCTTC | TRBD1 | TRBJ1-2 | . | TRBV3-1/TRBV3-2
CASSELQGAGELFF | TGTGCCAGCAGTGAATTACAGGGGGCCGGGGAGCTGTTTTTT | TRBD1 | TRBJ2-2 | . | TRBV6-1
CASSSAGGQYNEQFF | TGCGCCAGCAGCTCAGCAGGGGGCCAGTACAATGAGCAGTTCTTC | TRBD1 | TRBJ2-1 | . | TRBV5-1
CASSELGALRDRKPEQYF | TGTGCCAGCAGTGAATTAGGCGCTCTCCGGGACAGGAAACCCGAGCAGTACTTC | TRBD1 | TRBJ2-7 | once | TRBV25-1
CSSLTINEQFF | TGCAGTTCCTTGACTATAAATGAGCAGTTCTTC | . | TRBJ2-1 | . | TRBV20-1
CASTTGKFGPNNEQFF | TGTGCCAGCACCACAGGGAAATTCGGCCCGAACAATGAGCAGTTCTTC | . | TRBJ2-1 | . | TRBV7-9
CASRKDTWTYNEQFF | TGTGCCAGCAGGAAGGACACTTGGACCTACAATGAGCAGTTCTTC | . | TRBJ2-1 | . | TRBV6-5
CASSQALAGVYEQYF | TGTGCCAGCAGCCAAGCCCTAGCGGGAGTATACGAGCAGTACTTC | TRBD2 | TRBJ2-7 | . | TRBV4-2
CASSYSMGGPSDTQYF | TGTGCCAGCAGTTACTCGATGGGGGGGCCCTCAGATACGCAGTATTTT | . | TRBJ2-3 | . | TRBV6-2/TRBV6-3
CAWSVWASGGGELFF | TGTGCCTGGAGTGTTTGGGCCTCCGGTGGCGGGGAGCTGTTTTTT | . | TRBJ2-2 | . | TRBV30
CASSLVEETQYF | TGTGCCAGCAGCTTGGTCGAGGAGACCCAGTACTTC | . | TRBJ2-5 | . | TRBV11-3
CASRPINQPQHF | TGTGCCAGCAGACCTATCAATCAGCCCCAGCATTTT | . | TRBJ1-5 | . | TRBV28
CASSFLTGWDTEAFF | TGTGCCAGCAGTTTCCTGACAGGGTGGGACACTGAAGCTTTCTTT | TRBD1 | TRBJ1-1 | . | TRBV27
CASSPSREAYEQYF | TGTGCCAGCTCACCGAGCAGGGAGGCATACGAGCAGTACTTC | . | TRBJ2-7 | few | TRBV18
CASSQTGANYGYTF | TGTGCCAGCAGCCAGACAGGAGCTAACTATGGCTACACCTTC | . | TRBJ1-2 | . | TRBV6-2/TRBV6-3
CASRRGQGIDEQFF | TGTGCCAGCAGACGGGGACAGGGGATCGATGAGCAGTTCTTC | TRBD1 | TRBJ2-1 | . | TRBV5-6
CASSLGLFSLAGGYNEQFF | TGTGCCAGCAGCTTGGGCCTTTTCAGTCTAGCGGGAGGCTACAATGAGCAGTTCTTC | TRBD2 | TRBJ2-1 | . | TRBV11-2
CASSITGTSSAGELFF | TGTGCCAGCAGCATAACCGGGACTAGCTCCGCCGGGGAGCTGTTTTTT | TRBD2 | TRBJ2-2 | once | TRBV9
CASSPGQNTEAFF | TGCGCCAGCAGCCCCGGACAGAACACTGAAGCTTTCTTT | . | TRBJ1-1 | . | TRBV5-1
CASSQLQGAYGYTF | TGCGCCAGCAGCCAACTACAGGGGGCCTATGGCTACACCTTC | TRBD1 | TRBJ1-2 | . | TRBV5-1
CASSVRDRDNSPLHF | TGTGCCAGCAGCGTACGGGACAGGGATAATTCACCCCTCCACTTT | TRBD1 | TRBJ1-6 | . | TRBV9
CAISLGGGGLEDTQYF | TGTGCCATCTCCCTGGGGGGGGGAGGGCTTGAGGATACGCAGTATTTT | TRBD2 | TRBJ2-3 | . | TRBV10-3
CAWRGGSNQPQHF | TGTGCCTGGAGGGGGGGTAGCAATCAGCCCCAGCATTTT | . | TRBJ1-5 | once | TRBV30
CASRPSSQGSYEQYF | TGTGCCAGCAGGCCTTCTTCACAGGGGTCCTACGAGCAGTACTTC | TRBD1 | TRBJ2-7 | . | TRBV2
CATSDLRGPRTGELFF | TGTGCCACCAGTGATTTGAGGGGGCCCCGCACCGGGGAGCTGTTTTTT | TRBD1 | TRBJ2-2 | . | TRBV24-1
CASSLQSFGYNEQFF | TGCGCCAGCAGCTTGCAGTCTTTTGGCTACAATGAGCAGTTCTTC | . | TRBJ2-1 | . | TRBV5-1
CASSQPLQGAQVGNEQFF | TGTGCCAGCAGCCAACCCTTACAGGGGGCACAAGTTGGCAATGAGCAGTTCTTC | TRBD1 | TRBJ2-1 | . | TRBV4-2
CASSEWARANYGYTF | TGTGCCAGCAGTGAATGGGCCAGAGCTAACTATGGCTACACCTTC | . | TRBJ1-2 | . | TRBV2
CASTPEYGQGYTIYF | TGTGCCAGCACCCCTGAGTACGGACAGGGGTACACCATATATTTT | TRBD1 | TRBJ1-3 | . | TRBV5-8
CASSFYSVDEQFF | TGTGCCAGCAGTTTCTATTCGGTGGATGAGCAGTTCTTC | . | TRBJ2-1 | . | TRBV27
CASSTGRISNQPQHF | TGTGCCAGCAGTACAGGGCGCATTAGCAATCAGCCCCAGCATTTT | . | TRBJ1-5 | . | TRBV6-5
CASSAGTSGGADTQYF | TGTGCCAGCAGCGCCGGGACTAGCGGGGGGGCAGATACGCAGTATTTT | TRBD2 | TRBJ2-3 | . | TRBV11-2
CASSLTGGANEQFF | TGTGCCAGCAGCTTAACGGGAGGGGCCAATGAGCAGTTCTTC | TRBD2 | TRBJ2-1 | once | TRBV7-7